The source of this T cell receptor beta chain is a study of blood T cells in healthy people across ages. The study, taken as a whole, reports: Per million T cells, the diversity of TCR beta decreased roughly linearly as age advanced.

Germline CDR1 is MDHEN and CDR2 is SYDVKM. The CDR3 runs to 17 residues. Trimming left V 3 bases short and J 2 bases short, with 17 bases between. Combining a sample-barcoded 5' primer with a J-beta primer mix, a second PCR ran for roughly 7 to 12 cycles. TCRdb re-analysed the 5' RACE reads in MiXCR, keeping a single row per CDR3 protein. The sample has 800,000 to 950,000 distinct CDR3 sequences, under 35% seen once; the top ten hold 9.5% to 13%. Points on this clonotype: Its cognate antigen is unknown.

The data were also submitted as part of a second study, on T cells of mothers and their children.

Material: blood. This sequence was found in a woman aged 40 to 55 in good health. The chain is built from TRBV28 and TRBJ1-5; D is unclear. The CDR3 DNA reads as TGTGCCAGCAGTTTTGATAGAGCCGGTTTCGGCAATCAGCCCCAGCATTTT. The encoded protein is CASSFDRAGFGNQPQHF.